These 21 T cell receptor beta chains came from one sample sequenced in a study of blood T cell repertoires in COVID-19. Libraries were prepared by immunoSEQ multiplex PCR; TCRdb keeps only in-frame clonotypes and omits some of them. The sample records 45,000 to 65,000 clones, about four fifths being singletons. The sequencing input was peripheral blood. The receptors were sampled from a human donor in a cohort sampled during active COVID-19.

The chain links TRBV10-2 to TRBJ1-6; D is unresolved. Per the germline V gene, CDR1 is WSHSY and CDR2 is SAAADI. This CDR3 contains 15 residues. The germline V and J ends were trimmed by 2 bases and 10 bases, with 15 bases remaining between them. CDR3 sequence: CASSESFFAGSPLHF. The CDR3 DNA reads as TGCGCCAGCAGTGAGAGTTTCTTTGCCGGGTCACCCCTCCACTTT.

The J gene is TRBJ2-7, the V gene TRBV27; D remains ambiguous. With 7 bases removed from V and 0 bases from J, the gap between germline ends came to 16 bases. Germline V gene lookup returns CDR1 MNHEY and CDR2 SMNVEV (reference sequence). This CDR3 has 15 amino acids. CDR3 loop: CASTMTYSSSYEQYF. The CDR3 DNA sequence: TGTGCCAGCACCATGACTTACTCTAGCTCCTACGAGCAGTACTTC.

The chain uses TRBV4-3 and TRBJ1-4; TRBD1 might be the D (6 bases). CDR1 LGHNA and CDR2 YSLEER come from the germline V gene. The CDR3 is made up of 15 amino acids. Trimming took off 3 bases at V and 7 bases at J, with 15 bases between the two ends. The CDR3 DNA is TGCGCCAGCAGCCAGGGTCAACAGGGCGGTGAAAAACTGTTTTTT. Its protein is CASSQGQQGGEKLFF.

J is TRBJ2-7 and V is TRBV2; TRBD1 is a possible D gene (6 bases). This CDR3 spans 14 amino acids. Trimming took off 8 bases at V and 0 bases at J, with 14 bases between the two ends. Germline V gene data show CDR1 as SNHLY and CDR2 as FYNNEI. The CDR3: CASYRELSSYEQYF. CDR3 in DNA: TGTGCCAGCTACAGGGAGTTAAGCTCCTACGAGCAGTACTTC.

In nucleotides, the CDR3 is TGTGCCAGCAGCCAAGTACACAGTTCCTACGAGCAGTACTTC. Translated: CASSQVHSSYEQYF. This chain joins TRBV3-1 (or the pseudogene TRBV3-2) and TRBJ2-7; no firm D call. In germline, CDR1 is LGHDT, CDR2 YNNKEL (reference sequence). This CDR3 has 14 amino acids. Trimming took off 1 base at V and 1 base at J, with 8 bases between the two ends.

The chain links TRBV5-4 to TRBJ2-3; 8 bases are a match to TRBD2. The germline V gene has CDR1 SGHNT and CDR2 YYREEE (reference sequence). The CDR3 covers 14 residues. The V segment lost 4 bases and the J segment 6 bases; nucleotides outside the gene matches: 7. The CDR3 DNA follows: TGTGCCAGCAGCCCCCGGACTAGCTCCGATACGCAGTATTTT. Translated: CASSPRTSSDTQYF.

This clone turned up a few times. This chain links TRBV9 with TRBJ2-3, with a tentative D call TRBD2 (6 bases). V was clipped by 0 bases and J by 6 bases, with 14 bases between them. The CDR3 contains 15 residues. Germline assignment: CDR1 SGDLS and CDR2 YYNGEE. CDR3 residues: CASSVGGLMVDTQYF. CDR3 nucleotides: TGTGCCAGCAGCGTAGGGGGACTCATGGTTGATACGCAGTATTTT. The full variable domain, in which reference TRBV9 and TRBJ2-3 provide the parts outside the CDR3, is DSGVTQTPKHLITATGQRVTLRCSPRSGDLSVYWYQQSLDQGLQFLIQYYNGEERAKGNILERFSAQQFPDLHSELNLSSLELGDSALYFCASSVGGLMVDTQYFGPGTRLTVL.

The rearrangement joins TRBV9 to TRBJ2-1; TRBD2 matches at 8 bases. Germline V lookup: CDR1 SGDLS, CDR2 YYNGEE. V shed 0 bases, J shed 8 bases, and the junction held 10 bases outside the gene matches. The CDR3 totals 16 residues. CDR3 residues: CASSVATGGALHEQFF. The CDR3 DNA reads TGTGCCAGCAGCGTAGCTACGGGGGGGGCCCTCCATGAGCAGTTCTTC.

The CDR3 loop reads CASSGRQGVGELFF. The CDR3 DNA reads as TGTGCCAGCAGTGGACGGCAGGGTGTCGGGGAGCTGTTTTTT. The V and J genes are TRBV2 and TRBJ2-2, with D possibly being TRBD1 (5 bases). The ends were cut back, 4 bases at V and 7 bases at J, with 13 bases in the middle. CDR1 and CDR2 from the germline V gene are SNHLY and FYNNEI. This CDR3 is 14 amino acids long. The full variable domain, rest sourced from reference TRBV2 and TRBJ2-2, is EPEVTQTPSHQVTQMGQEVILRCVPISNHLYFYWYRQILGQKVEFLVSFYNNEISEKSEIFDDQFSVERPDGSNFTLKIRSTKLEDSAMYFCASSGRQGVGELFFGEGSRLTVL.

This clone is a singleton in its sample. This sequence joins TRBV11-3 and TRBJ2-2; D gene unclear. Germline V gene lookup returns CDR1 SGHNT and CDR2 YENEEA. The CDR3 runs to 13 residues. V was trimmed by 2 bases and J by 6 bases, leaving 7 bases between them. The CDR3 DNA reads TGTGCCAGCAGCTTATTAGCTCCCGGGGAGCTGTTTTTT. Protein sequence: CASSLLAPGELFF.

This chain connects TRBV7-9 to TRBJ2-2; 8 positions agree with TRBD2. Trimming removed 1 base from V and 7 bases from J; junction bases left unmatched: 8. Germline values: CDR1 SEHNR, CDR2 FQNEAQ (reference sequence). There are 16 residues in the CDR3. The chain's CDR3 is CASSLVTGGPHGELFF. The DNA of the CDR3 is TGTGCCAGCAGCTTAGTGACGGGGGGGCCTCACGGGGAGCTGTTTTTT.

Regarding this clone: Germline and junction disagree at one end, which may indicate a read error. The V call is TRBV7-7, the J call TRBJ2-3; a weak D match, TRBD2 (6 bases). CDR1 and CDR2 from the germline V gene are SSHAT and FNYEAQ (reference sequence). This CDR3 comprises 13 residues. The CDR3 protein is CASSPPGGDTQYF. In DNA, the CDR3 is TGTGCTAGCAGCCCACCTGGGGGGGATACGCAGTATTTT.

The chain employs TRBV18 and TRBJ2-7, with D maybe TRBD1 (5 bases). V was pared by 2 bases and J by 0 bases, with 5 bases between. This CDR3 comprises 13 residues. Germline V CDR1 and CDR2: KGHSH, LQKENI. The CDR3 coding sequence is TGTGCCAGCTCACCAGGGGCCTCCTACGAGCAGTACTTC. Protein sequence: CASSPGASYEQYF.

The rearrangement uses TRBV3-1 (or the pseudogene TRBV3-2) and TRBJ2-7, with D tentatively TRBD1 (7 bases). With 4 bases removed from V and 6 bases from J, the gap between germline ends came to 19 bases. This CDR3 is built from 15 residues. Per germline, CDR1 LGHDT and CDR2 YNNKEL (reference sequence). The CDR3 DNA is TGTGCCAGCAGCCCGCAGGGGGGCGGCGGATTCGAGCAGTACTTC. Its protein product is CASSPQGGGGFEQYF.

The chain joins TRBV7-3 to TRBJ2-1, with 9 bases matching TRBD1. The CDR3 runs to 17 residues. Germline CDR1 is SGHTA and CDR2 is FQGTGA. The J segment lost 0 bases and the V segment lost 5 bases, leaving 8 bases of the junction unmatched. This CDR3 reads CASSHRDRVGSYNEQFF. Here the CDR3 DNA reads TGTGCCAGCAGCCACCGGGACAGGGTTGGCTCCTACAATGAGCAGTTCTTC.

The V gene is TRBV4-1, the J gene TRBJ1-3; no reliable D call. Trimming pared 1 base from V and 0 bases from J, leaving 10 bases between. The CDR3 consists of 16 residues. CDR1 and CDR2 from the germline V gene are MGHRA and YSYEKL. The chain's CDR3 is CASSQGVAYSGNTIYF. Here the CDR3 DNA reads TGCGCCAGCAGCCAAGGGGTAGCCTACTCTGGAAACACCATATATTTT.

This clone has more than one count but fewer than ten. The chain recombines TRBV7-8 with TRBJ2-3, with TRBD2 identical over 10 bases. V gave up 3 bases and J gave up 1 base; unmatched junction bases: 4. CDR1 SGHVS and CDR2 FQNEAQ come from the germline V gene. This CDR3 spans 16 amino acids. In DNA form, the CDR3 reads TGTGCCAGCAGCTTTACACTAGCGGGGCGCACAGATACGCAGTATTTT. It translates to CASSFTLAGRTDTQYF.

The rearrangement links TRBV29-1 to TRBJ1-4; 9 bases agree with TRBD1. Germline trimming cut 7 bases from V and 6 bases from J; bases unmatched to any gene: 9. The germline V gene encodes CDR1 SQVTM and CDR2 ANQGSEA. This CDR3 spans 14 amino acids. CDR3 residues: CSAHLQGADEKLFF. As DNA, the CDR3 is TGCAGCGCACACCTACAGGGGGCGGATGAAAAACTGTTTTTT.

The V and J genes are TRBV4-2 and TRBJ2-3, with a possible D match to TRBD1 (5 bases). CDR1 is LGHNA and CDR2 is YNFKEQ in the germline V gene. The CDR3 totals 18 residues. V was pared by 0 bases and J by 6 bases, with 22 bases between. For the CDR3, the DNA is TGTGCCAGCAGCCAAGATATGGGGCAGGGCCTCACCCGGGATACGCAGTATTTT. Protein product: CASSQDMGQGLTRDTQYF.

The V and J genes are TRBV29-1 and TRBJ1-5; weak D call: TRBD1 (5 bases). V lost 6 bases and J 7 bases, leaving 19 bases between the germline ends. CDR3 length equals 14 residues. Germline loops: CDR1 SQVTM, CDR2 ANQGSEA. CDR3 region: CSVMGSGGSQPQHF. CDR3 nucleotide sequence: TGCAGCGTGATGGGAAGCGGGGGGTCCCAGCCCCAGCATTTT.

The V and J genes are TRBV2 and TRBJ1-6, with a possible D match to TRBD1 (5 bases). CDR3 length: 15 residues. V lost 6 bases and J 6 bases, leaving 15 bases between the germline ends. Germline CDR1 SNHLY, CDR2 FYNNEI. In DNA form, the CDR3 reads TGTGCCAGCAGCCCCAGACAGATCTCTAATTCACCCCTCCACTTT. Translation gives CASSPRQISNSPLHF.